This T cell receptor beta chain derives from a study of tumor and adjacent non-tumor tissue in lung cancer. Study in general: Each sample yielded millions of productive TCRbeta reads on average.

This clonotype was counted at least ten times. Its specificity is not known. The library came from three nested PCR rounds adapted from ARM-PCR protocols. Via MiXCR, TCRdb re-called the multiplex PCR reads, giving one row per CDR3 protein. The data contain roughly 120,000 distinct CDR3 sequences, 75% to 90% of them singletons. CDR3 length: 12 residues. The V gene lost 3 bases and the J gene lost 0 bases, with 2 bases spanning the gap. The germline CDR1 and CDR2 sequences are KGHSH and LQKENI. Whole-study results and caveats: Higher tumor TCR diversity was associated with shorter survival. Tumor repertoires had a smaller top 100 clone share than normal lung.

This sample's RNA came from whole unsorted tissue. Chemotherapy-naive patients with new lung cancer underwent thoracic surgery in China, August–late 2014. Sequencing was performed on lung tumor tissue. The chain employs TRBV18 and TRBJ2-5, with D uncertain. The clonotype was recovered from a man aged 65-85 years with non-small cell lung cancer. The CDR3 here is CASSPNQETQYF. The CDR3 DNA is TGTGCCAGCTCACCCAACCAAGAGACCCAGTACTTC.